Here is one T cell receptor beta chain with its context. The antigen is unknown. The authors made the TRB cDNA libraries by 5' RACE using UMI labels. One entry per CDR3 protein, without DNA, is what TCRdb gives after re-calling the 5' RACE reads. The sample table includes over 50,000 distinct CDR3 sequences. The sample belongs to a study of CXCR3-negative and CXCR3-positive naive CD8 T cells. The germline CDR1 and CDR2 sequences are SEHNR and FQNEAQ (reference sequence). This CDR3 has 17 amino acids. Study-wide findings and caveats: Naive cells that were CXCR3-positive had more hydrophobic TRB CDR3s (compared with CXCR3-negative naive cells).

The sequencing sample was made of naive CXCR3+ CD8+ T cells from blood. Regarding subset: CD45RO-CCR7+CD27+CD95- naive CD8+ T cells expressing CXCR3 (TNR3+). The chain combines TRBV7-9 with TRBJ2-1; checking the TCRdb D call of TRBD2 is not possible without DNA. This receptor was taken from a human donor in good health. Some clones in this sample may be carry-over from other donors' samples. The CDR3 is CASSLVPTSGGANEQFF.